This entry is about one T cell receptor (beta chain). The data originate from a study of blood T cell repertoires in COVID-19. Study overall: The United States, Italy and Spain supplied acute and convalescent COVID-19 samples. The cDNA or gDNA used as material had been derived from T cells, B-cell-depleted T cells, or PBMCs.

This CDR3 has 13 amino acids. Trimming shortened V by 2 bases and J by 5 bases, and 11 bases separated the two germline ends. In germline, CDR1 is SGDLS, CDR2 YYNGEE. How the authors handled the data: Estimation of nucleated cell counts was performed using reference gene primer amplification. Some clones are missing from TCRdb's copy, which holds only in-frame ones; the method was immunoSEQ multiplex PCR. V, J and clone size are taken as reported in that table, and D and trimming were inferred from the DNA itself. The profile shows 100,000 to 150,000 clones, about 86% of them singletons. The source is a woman between 50 and 59 years old with acute or convalescent COVID-19. The chain links TRBV9 to TRBJ2-7; a weak D match, TRBD1 (5 bases). The sequenced sample was peripheral blood. The CDR3 sequence is CASSVQGPHEQYF. CDR3 in DNA: TGTGCCAGCAGCGTGCAGGGCCCGCACGAGCAGTACTTC. The whole variable domain, filled in from reference TRBV9 and TRBJ2-7, reads DSGVTQTPKHLITATGQRVTLRCSPRSGDLSVYWYQQSLDQGLQFLIQYYNGEERAKGNILERFSAQQFPDLHSELNLSSLELGDSALYFCASSVQGPHEQYFGPGTRLTVT.